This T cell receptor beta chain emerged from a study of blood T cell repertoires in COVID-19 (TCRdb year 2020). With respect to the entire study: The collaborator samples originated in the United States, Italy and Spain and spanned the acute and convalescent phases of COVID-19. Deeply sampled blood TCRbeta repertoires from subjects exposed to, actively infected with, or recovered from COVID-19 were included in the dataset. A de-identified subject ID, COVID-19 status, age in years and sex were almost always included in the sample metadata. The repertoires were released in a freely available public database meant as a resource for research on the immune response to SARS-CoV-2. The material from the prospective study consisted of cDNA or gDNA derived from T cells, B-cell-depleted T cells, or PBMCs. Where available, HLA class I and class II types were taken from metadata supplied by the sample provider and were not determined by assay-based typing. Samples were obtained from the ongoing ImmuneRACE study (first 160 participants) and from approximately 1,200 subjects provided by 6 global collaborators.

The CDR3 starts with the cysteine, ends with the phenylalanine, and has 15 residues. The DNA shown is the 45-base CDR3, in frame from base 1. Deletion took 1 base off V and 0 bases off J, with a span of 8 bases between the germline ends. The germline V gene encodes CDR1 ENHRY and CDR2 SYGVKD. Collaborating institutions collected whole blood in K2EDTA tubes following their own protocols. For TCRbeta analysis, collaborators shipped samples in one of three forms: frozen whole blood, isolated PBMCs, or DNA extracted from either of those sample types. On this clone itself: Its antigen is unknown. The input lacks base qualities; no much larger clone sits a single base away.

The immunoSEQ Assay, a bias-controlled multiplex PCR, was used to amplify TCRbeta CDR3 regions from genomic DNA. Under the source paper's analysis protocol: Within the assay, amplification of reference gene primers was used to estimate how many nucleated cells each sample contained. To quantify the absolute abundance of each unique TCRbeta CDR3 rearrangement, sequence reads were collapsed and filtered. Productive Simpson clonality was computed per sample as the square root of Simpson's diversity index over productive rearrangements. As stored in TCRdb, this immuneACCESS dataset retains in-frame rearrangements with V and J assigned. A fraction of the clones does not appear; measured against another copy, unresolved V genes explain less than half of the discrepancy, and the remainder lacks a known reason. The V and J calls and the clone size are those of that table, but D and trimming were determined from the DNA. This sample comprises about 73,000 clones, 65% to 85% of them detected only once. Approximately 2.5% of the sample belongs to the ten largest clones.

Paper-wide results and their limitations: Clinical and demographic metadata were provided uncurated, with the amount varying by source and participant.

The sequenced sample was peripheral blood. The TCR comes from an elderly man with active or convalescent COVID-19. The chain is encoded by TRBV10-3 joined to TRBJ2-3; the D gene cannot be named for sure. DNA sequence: TGTGCCATCAGTGAGTTGCAGTCTAGCACAGATACGCAGTATTTT. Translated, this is CAISELQSSTDTQYF.